This is a list of T cell receptor beta chains from one sample in a study of T cell responses to AZD1222 COVID-19 vaccine. Repertoires were generated with immunoSEQ multiplex PCR, while TCRdb's copy carries only in-frame clones and drops some. The data contain roughly 25,000 clones, about 88% of them singletons. Sequencing was performed on peripheral blood, taken 28 days after the second AZD1222 dose. These receptors all come from an adult who received the AZD1222 COVID-19 vaccine. Each CDR3 is given with its conserved first and last residue. The order of the fields is D gene, clone size, J gene, V gene, CDR3 DNA, CDR3 protein. A D gene is named only where the DNA matches it firmly. Clone size appears in some rows only: once, few, many, or a class for an expanded clone.

d_call: NA
clone_size: NA
j_call: TRBJ2-5
v_call: TRBV21-1
cdr3_nt: TGTGCCAGCAGCAAAGCGTTGGCTAGCGGAGGCCAAGAGACCCAGTACTTC
cdr3_aa: CASSKALASGGQETQYF

d_call: NA
clone_size: NA
j_call: TRBJ2-7
v_call: TRBV23-1
cdr3_nt: TGCGCCAGCAGTCAATCTTCAGGGGATAGCGACGAGCAGTACTTC
cdr3_aa: CASSQSSGDSDEQYF

d_call: NA
clone_size: once
j_call: TRBJ1-1
v_call: TRBV7-6
cdr3_nt: TGTGCCAGCAGCTTGGGGAGGGCGGGCGTGCGGGACACTGAAGCTTTCTTT
cdr3_aa: CASSLGRAGVRDTEAFF

d_call: TRBD1
clone_size: NA
j_call: TRBJ1-1
v_call: TRBV29-1
cdr3_nt: TGCAGCGTGGGACAGGCGAAGAACACTGAAGCTTTCTTT
cdr3_aa: CSVGQAKNTEAFF

d_call: TRBD1
clone_size: NA
j_call: TRBJ1-2
v_call: TRBV19
cdr3_nt: TGTGCCAGTAGCATTGGGACAGTTCCTGGCTACACCTTC
cdr3_aa: CASSIGTVPGYTF

d_call: NA
clone_size: NA
j_call: TRBJ2-3
v_call: TRBV21-1
cdr3_nt: TGTGCCAGCAGCACAAGTACAGAGGATACGCAGTATTTT
cdr3_aa: CASSTSTEDTQYF

d_call: NA
clone_size: NA
j_call: TRBJ1-6
v_call: TRBV20-1
cdr3_nt: TGCAGTGCTAGTGAGTCTAATTCACCCCTCCACTTT
cdr3_aa: CSASESNSPLHF

d_call: NA
clone_size: NA
j_call: TRBJ1-3
v_call: TRBV6-5
cdr3_nt: TGTGCCAGCACCCTCGTAGGGGGTTCTGGAAACACCATATATTTT
cdr3_aa: CASTLVGGSGNTIYF

d_call: NA
clone_size: NA
j_call: TRBJ1-6
v_call: TRBV11-2
cdr3_nt: TGTGCCAGCAGCCGCACCGGTAATTCACCCCTCCACTTT
cdr3_aa: CASSRTGNSPLHF

d_call: TRBD1
clone_size: NA
j_call: TRBJ2-6
v_call: TRBV10-1
cdr3_nt: TGCGCCAGCAGTGAGGGACAGGGTGCTGGGGCCAACGTCCTGACTTTC
cdr3_aa: CASSEGQGAGANVLTF

d_call: TRBD1
clone_size: NA
j_call: TRBJ1-1
v_call: TRBV5-1
cdr3_nt: TGCGCCAGCAGCTCCGGGACAGGGGTGAACACTGAAGCTTTCTTT
cdr3_aa: CASSSGTGVNTEAFF

d_call: TRBD2
clone_size: NA
j_call: TRBJ2-5
v_call: TRBV5-1
cdr3_nt: TGCGCCAGCAGCTTCTACATAAGACTAGCGGGGGGCAAAGAGACCCAGTACTTC
cdr3_aa: CASSFYIRLAGGKETQYF

d_call: TRBD1
clone_size: NA
j_call: TRBJ1-1
v_call: TRBV10-2
cdr3_nt: TGCGCCAGCAGGGGACAGGGCTCCACTGAAGCTTTCTTT
cdr3_aa: CASRGQGSTEAFF

d_call: NA
clone_size: NA
j_call: TRBJ2-7
v_call: TRBV5-1
cdr3_nt: TGCGCCAGCAGCTTTTCAGGGGAGTTGGGGGAGCAGTACTTC
cdr3_aa: CASSFSGELGEQYF

d_call: NA
clone_size: once
j_call: TRBJ1-1
v_call: TRBV2
cdr3_nt: TGTGCCAGCAGTCAAACTGAGATGAACACTGAAGCTTTCTTT
cdr3_aa: CASSQTEMNTEAFF

d_call: TRBD2
clone_size: NA
j_call: TRBJ2-5
v_call: TRBV20-1
cdr3_nt: TGCAGTGCTAGTTTATTAGCGGGGGGAACCCAAGAGACCCAGTACTTC
cdr3_aa: CSASLLAGGTQETQYF

d_call: NA
clone_size: few
j_call: TRBJ1-1
v_call: TRBV28
cdr3_nt: TGTGCCAGCAACAGGGAAGGGAACACTGAAGCTTTCTTT
cdr3_aa: CASNREGNTEAFF

d_call: NA
clone_size: once
j_call: TRBJ1-6
v_call: TRBV4-1
cdr3_nt: TGCGCCAGCAGCCAGAGTCGGGAGGGGTTGACACCCCTCCACTTT
cdr3_aa: CASSQSREGLTPLHF

d_call: NA
clone_size: NA
j_call: TRBJ1-1
v_call: TRBV6-2/TRBV6-3
cdr3_nt: TGTGCCAGCAGTTACCTAGGAATCACTGAAGCTTTCTTT
cdr3_aa: CASSYLGITEAFF

d_call: TRBD1
clone_size: few
j_call: TRBJ1-6
v_call: TRBV19
cdr3_nt: TGTGCCAGTGGGAGGACAGGGGTATATAATTCACCCCTCCACTTT
cdr3_aa: CASGRTGVYNSPLHF

d_call: NA
clone_size: few
j_call: TRBJ1-6
v_call: TRBV6-1
cdr3_nt: TGTGCCAGCAGTGAAGTTTGGGACGGGTCACCCCTCCACTTT
cdr3_aa: CASSEVWDGSPLHF

d_call: TRBD1
clone_size: NA
j_call: TRBJ1-1
v_call: TRBV5-1
cdr3_nt: TGCGCCAGCAGCTTGGGACAGGGGGCATTGAACACTGAAGCTTTCTTT
cdr3_aa: CASSLGQGALNTEAFF

d_call: NA
clone_size: NA
j_call: TRBJ1-2
v_call: TRBV18
cdr3_nt: TGTGCCAGCTCCCATAGAGACAGAGTTGGCTACACCTTC
cdr3_aa: CASSHRDRVGYTF

d_call: NA
clone_size: NA
j_call: TRBJ1-1
v_call: TRBV14
cdr3_nt: TGTGCCAGCAGCCAAGTCCAGGGGTTAACTGAAGCTTTCTTT
cdr3_aa: CASSQVQGLTEAFF

d_call: TRBD1
clone_size: NA
j_call: TRBJ2-5
v_call: TRBV5-1
cdr3_nt: TGCGCCAGCAGCTCTAGGACACAACAGGGGGGGACCCAGTACTTC
cdr3_aa: CASSSRTQQGGTQYF

d_call: TRBD2
clone_size: NA
j_call: TRBJ2-5
v_call: TRBV29-1
cdr3_nt: TGCAGCGGATCCAGCGGGGATGAGACCCAGTACTTC
cdr3_aa: CSGSSGDETQYF

d_call: NA
clone_size: NA
j_call: TRBJ2-1
v_call: TRBV11-2
cdr3_nt: TGTGCCAGCAGCCCCCGTGGGACAACAAGCTCCTACAATGAGCAGTTCTTC
cdr3_aa: CASSPRGTTSSYNEQFF

d_call: NA
clone_size: once
j_call: TRBJ2-2
v_call: TRBV4-1
cdr3_nt: TGCGCCAGCAGCCAAGATCGAGACACCGGGGAGCTGTTTTTT
cdr3_aa: CASSQDRDTGELFF

d_call: NA
clone_size: NA
j_call: TRBJ1-2
v_call: TRBV5-1
cdr3_nt: TGCGCCAGCAGCTTGGCCCTAAGTGGTTATGGCTACACCTTC
cdr3_aa: CASSLALSGYGYTF

d_call: TRBD1
clone_size: once
j_call: TRBJ1-1
v_call: TRBV4-2
cdr3_nt: TGTGCCAGCAGCCAAGATCCGGACAGGTGGACTGAAGCTTTCTTT
cdr3_aa: CASSQDPDRWTEAFF

d_call: NA
clone_size: NA
j_call: TRBJ2-2
v_call: TRBV20-1
cdr3_nt: TGCAGTGCCCTGGGTACCGGGGAGCTGTTTTTT
cdr3_aa: CSALGTGELFF

d_call: NA
clone_size: NA
j_call: TRBJ2-2
v_call: TRBV3-1/TRBV3-2
cdr3_nt: TGTGCCAGCAGCCCGAACACCGGGGAGCTGTTTTTT
cdr3_aa: CASSPNTGELFF

d_call: NA
clone_size: NA
j_call: TRBJ1-2
v_call: TRBV2
cdr3_nt: TGTGCCAGCAGGGCAGGGTTTGGTTATGGCTACACCTTC
cdr3_aa: CASRAGFGYGYTF

d_call: NA
clone_size: few
j_call: TRBJ2-3
v_call: TRBV18
cdr3_nt: TGTGCCAGCTCACCACGGCAAGGAGGAAGCACAGATACGCAGTATTTT
cdr3_aa: CASSPRQGGSTDTQYF

d_call: NA
clone_size: NA
j_call: TRBJ2-3
v_call: TRBV18
cdr3_nt: TGTGCCAGCTCACCCCCCCCTTTAGCGGATACGCAGTATTTT
cdr3_aa: CASSPPPLADTQYF

d_call: TRBD1
clone_size: NA
j_call: TRBJ1-1
v_call: TRBV10-1
cdr3_nt: TGCGCCAGCAGTGATAGCACAGGGGGCATGGCTGAAGCTTTCTTT
cdr3_aa: CASSDSTGGMAEAFF

d_call: NA
clone_size: NA
j_call: TRBJ1-3
v_call: TRBV28
cdr3_nt: TGTGCCAGCAGTCCCCACAGCTCTGGAAACACCATATATTTT
cdr3_aa: CASSPHSSGNTIYF

d_call: NA
clone_size: NA
j_call: TRBJ2-7
v_call: TRBV11-2
cdr3_nt: TGTGCCAGCAGCCCCCTAATGGAGCAGTACTTC
cdr3_aa: CASSPLMEQYF

d_call: NA
clone_size: NA
j_call: TRBJ1-1
v_call: TRBV18
cdr3_nt: TGTGCCACCTCACAGGGTAAAAACACTGAAGCTTTCTTT
cdr3_aa: CATSQGKNTEAFF

d_call: TRBD1
clone_size: once
j_call: TRBJ1-4
v_call: TRBV15
cdr3_nt: TGTGCCACCAGCAGAGGCGCGCTACAGGGGCGGGGTGAAAAACTGTTTTTT
cdr3_aa: CATSRGALQGRGEKLFF

d_call: NA
clone_size: NA
j_call: TRBJ2-7
v_call: TRBV6-5
cdr3_nt: TGTGCCAGCAGGAGGACATCCTACTACGAGCAGTACTTC
cdr3_aa: CASRRTSYYEQYF

d_call: TRBD2
clone_size: once
j_call: TRBJ2-3
v_call: TRBV11-1
cdr3_nt: TGTGCCAGCAGCTTAGCGGGGGGGACAGATACGCAGTATTTT
cdr3_aa: CASSLAGGTDTQYF

d_call: NA
clone_size: NA
j_call: TRBJ2-7
v_call: TRBV6-6
cdr3_nt: TGTGCCAGCAGTTACGATAGGTACGAGCAGTACTTC
cdr3_aa: CASSYDRYEQYF

d_call: NA
clone_size: NA
j_call: TRBJ2-2
v_call: TRBV30
cdr3_nt: TGTGCCTGGAGTGTACTCCCCAGGTCGGAGCTGTTTTTT
cdr3_aa: CAWSVLPRSELFF

d_call: NA
clone_size: NA
j_call: TRBJ2-4
v_call: TRBV7-2
cdr3_nt: TGTGCCAGCAGCCCCCGACCAGGGGTGGAATACATTCAGTACTTC
cdr3_aa: CASSPRPGVEYIQYF

d_call: TRBD1
clone_size: NA
j_call: TRBJ1-5
v_call: TRBV6-5
cdr3_nt: TGTGCCAGCAGAGCACAGGGGGCATCAAATCAGCCCCAGCATTTT
cdr3_aa: CASRAQGASNQPQHF

d_call: NA
clone_size: NA
j_call: TRBJ2-5
v_call: TRBV5-1
cdr3_nt: TGCGCCAGCAGCGACCTAGGCCAAGAGACCCAGTACTTC
cdr3_aa: CASSDLGQETQYF